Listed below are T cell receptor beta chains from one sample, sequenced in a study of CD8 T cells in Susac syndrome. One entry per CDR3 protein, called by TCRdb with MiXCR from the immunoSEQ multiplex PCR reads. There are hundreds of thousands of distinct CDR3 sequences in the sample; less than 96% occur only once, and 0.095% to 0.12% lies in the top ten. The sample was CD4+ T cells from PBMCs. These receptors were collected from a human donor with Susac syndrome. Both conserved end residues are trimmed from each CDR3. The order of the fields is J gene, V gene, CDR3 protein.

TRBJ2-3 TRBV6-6 ASSYLDTQY
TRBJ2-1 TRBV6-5 ASSYTSLAGVINEQF
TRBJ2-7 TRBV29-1 SVSPGQIYYEQY
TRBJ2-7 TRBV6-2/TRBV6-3 ASKMTLSYEQY
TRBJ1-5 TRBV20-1 SARQMNNQPQH
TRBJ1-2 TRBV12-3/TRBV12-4 ASTNIPGDYGYT
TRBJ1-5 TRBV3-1 ASSQAGAGQPQH
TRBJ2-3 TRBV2 ASTGKGTDTQY
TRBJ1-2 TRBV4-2 ASAGLPPSDGYT
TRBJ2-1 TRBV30 AWSVKQGREQF
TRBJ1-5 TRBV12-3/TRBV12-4 ASTGQGNQPQH
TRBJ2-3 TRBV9 ASSEGEGEDTQY
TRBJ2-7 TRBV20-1 SARVAWYEQY
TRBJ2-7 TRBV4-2 ASSGSSGRASGIGFYEQY
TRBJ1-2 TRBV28 ASRRGQGSKGYT
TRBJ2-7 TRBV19 ASSWRGGVRQY
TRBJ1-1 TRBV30 AWRLGEAF
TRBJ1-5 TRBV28 ASTAGGSNQPQH
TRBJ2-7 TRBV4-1 ASSQAFGQTYEQY
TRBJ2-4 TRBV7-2 ASSLGGSAKNIQY
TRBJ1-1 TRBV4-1 ASSQQVTLNTEAF
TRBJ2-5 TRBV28 ASSPWDRGGQETQY
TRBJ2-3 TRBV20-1 SARQPRADTQY
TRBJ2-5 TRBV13 ASSLGLTSGSTETQY
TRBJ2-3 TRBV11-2 ASSFRDRPVDTQY
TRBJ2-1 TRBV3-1 ASSQAGESSYNEQF
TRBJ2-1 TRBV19 ASSAQFQMGAYNEQF